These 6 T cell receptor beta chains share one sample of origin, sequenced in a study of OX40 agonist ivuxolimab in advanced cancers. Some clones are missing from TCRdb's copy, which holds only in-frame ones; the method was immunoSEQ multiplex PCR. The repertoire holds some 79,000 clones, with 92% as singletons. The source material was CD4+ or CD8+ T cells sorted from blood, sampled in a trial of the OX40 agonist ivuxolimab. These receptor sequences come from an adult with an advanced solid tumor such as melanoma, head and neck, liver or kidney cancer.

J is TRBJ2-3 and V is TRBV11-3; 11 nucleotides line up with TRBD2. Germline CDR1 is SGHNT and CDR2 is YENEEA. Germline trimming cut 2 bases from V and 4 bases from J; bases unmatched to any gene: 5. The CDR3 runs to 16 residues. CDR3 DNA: TGTGCCAGCAGCTTACTAGCGGGAGGAGGCGCAGATACGCAGTATTTT. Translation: CASSLLAGGGADTQYF.

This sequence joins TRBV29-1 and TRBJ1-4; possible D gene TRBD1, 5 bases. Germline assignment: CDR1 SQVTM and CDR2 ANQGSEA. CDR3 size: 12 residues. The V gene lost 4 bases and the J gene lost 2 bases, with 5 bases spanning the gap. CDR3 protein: CSVGQTNEKLFF. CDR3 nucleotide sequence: TGCAGCGTTGGACAGACTAATGAAAAACTGTTTTTT.

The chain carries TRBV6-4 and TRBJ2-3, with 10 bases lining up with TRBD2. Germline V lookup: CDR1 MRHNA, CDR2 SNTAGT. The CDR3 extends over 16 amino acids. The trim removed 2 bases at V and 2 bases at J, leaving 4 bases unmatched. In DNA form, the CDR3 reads TGTGCCAGCAGTGACGTAGCGGGAGGCTACACAGATACGCAGTATTTT. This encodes CASSDVAGGYTDTQYF.

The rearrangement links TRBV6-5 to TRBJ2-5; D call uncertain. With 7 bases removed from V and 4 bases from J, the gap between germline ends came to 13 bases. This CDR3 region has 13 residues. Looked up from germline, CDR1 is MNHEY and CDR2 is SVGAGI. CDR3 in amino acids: CASTNREAETQYF. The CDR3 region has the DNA TGTGCCAGCACTAACAGAGAAGCAGAGACCCAGTACTTC.

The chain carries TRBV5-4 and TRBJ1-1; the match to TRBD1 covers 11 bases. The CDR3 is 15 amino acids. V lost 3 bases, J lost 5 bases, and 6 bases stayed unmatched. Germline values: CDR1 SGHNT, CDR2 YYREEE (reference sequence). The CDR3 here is CASSSRTGGKTEAFF. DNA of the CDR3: TGTGCCAGCAGCTCTCGGACAGGGGGCAAAACTGAAGCTTTCTTT. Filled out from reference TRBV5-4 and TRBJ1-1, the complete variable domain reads ETGVTQSPTHLIKTRGQQVTLRCSSQSGHNTVSWYQQALGQGPQFIFQYYREEENGRGNFPPRFSGLQFPNYSSELNVNALELDDSALYLCASSSRTGGKTEAFFGQGTRLTVV.

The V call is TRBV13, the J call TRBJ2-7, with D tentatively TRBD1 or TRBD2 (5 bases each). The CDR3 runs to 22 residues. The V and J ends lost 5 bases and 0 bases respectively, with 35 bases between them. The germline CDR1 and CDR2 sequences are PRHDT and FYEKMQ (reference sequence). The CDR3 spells CASSAWPGTALGPGISSYEQYF. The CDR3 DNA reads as TGTGCCAGCAGCGCGTGGCCTGGGACCGCCCTAGGACCTGGGATAAGCTCCTACGAGCAGTACTTC.